These 3 T cell receptor beta chains originate from one sample sequenced in a study of blood T cell repertoires in COVID-19. TCRdb's table, derived via immunoSEQ multiplex PCR, lists solely in-frame clones and lacks some. The data contain about 240,000 clones, approximately 86% of them singletons. The material sequenced was PBMCs or T cells enriched from blood (not recorded which). These receptors originate from a woman aged 40-49 years with acute COVID-19.

This clone was seen a few times. This sequence joins TRBV13 and TRBJ2-3; maybe TRBD2 (7 bases). This CDR3 is 15 amino acids long. V was cut by 5 bases and J by 2 bases, with 14 bases left in between. CDR1 is PRHDT, CDR2 FYEKMQ, per germline (reference sequence). The CDR3 DNA follows: TGTGCCAGCAGCGCCGGGGGGCGCGTCACAGATACGCAGTATTTT. It yields the protein CASSAGGRVTDTQYF. The full variable domain, rest sourced from reference TRBV13 and TRBJ2-3, is AAGVIQSPRHLIKEKRETATLKCYPIPRHDTVYWYQQGPGQDPQFLISFYEKMQSDKGSIPDRFSAQQFSDYHSELNMSSLELGDSALYFCASSAGGRVTDTQYFGPGTRLTVL.

The chain couples TRBV27 to TRBJ2-1, with 9 bases fitting TRBD2. Germline assignment: CDR1 MNHEY and CDR2 SMNVEV (reference sequence). The V gene end was trimmed by 5 bases and the J gene end by 10 bases; junction bases not matched to a gene: 15. This CDR3 is built from 16 residues. The DNA for the CDR3 is TGTGCCAGCAGTGCTCCGGGGACTAGCCCCATAGGAGAGCAGTTCTTC. Amino acids: CASSAPGTSPIGEQFF.

The V and J genes are TRBV23-1 and TRBJ2-7, with 7 bases matching TRBD2. TRBV23-1 is marked as an open reading frame, function uncertain. The ends lost 0 bases at V and 2 bases at J; junction bases unmatched: 7. The CDR3 loop spans 16 amino acids. In DNA, the CDR3 is TGCGCCAGCAGTCAATCGCTGGTAGCGGGTACCTACGAGCAGTACTTC. Amino acid sequence: CASSQSLVAGTYEQYF.